This paragraph covers one TCR beta chain sequence. Its target is not known. This may arise from a read error, as a much more abundant clone is one base away. The germline V gene has CDR1 MRHNA and CDR2 SNTAGT. This CDR3 region has 14 residues. The data were taken from a study of molecular identifiers for immune sequencing clone quantification. Notes on the study in general: Whereas clones above 20 RNA copies held under 1% of naive-cell molecules, they held over 98% of effector molecules. Barcode-sharing identical TCR molecules could underestimate highly expanded clone sizes.

Both previously described methods and listed TCR primers were employed to make bulk TCR libraries. TCRdb redid the calling of the PCR reads with MiXCR, one entry per CDR3 protein. The sample shows approximately 35,000 distinct CDR3 sequences, over 15% of them seen only once. Isolation of naive CD8 T cells was achieved by sorting on a CD8+CD4-CCR7+CD45RA+ phenotype. The specimen was naive CD8+ T cells from blood, with Jurkat cell RNA spiked in. Subset reported: FACS-sorted CD8+CD4-CCR7+CD45RA+ naive T cells. The J gene is TRBJ1-1, the V gene TRBV6-4, with a weak D call TRBD1 (5 bases). The source is a human donor in good health. Some libraries in this study had Jurkat cell RNA spiked in. The CDR3 spells CASGEKGWGTEAFF. The DNA for the CDR3 is TGTGCCAGCGGTGAGAAGGGCTGGGGGACTGAAGCTTTCTTT.